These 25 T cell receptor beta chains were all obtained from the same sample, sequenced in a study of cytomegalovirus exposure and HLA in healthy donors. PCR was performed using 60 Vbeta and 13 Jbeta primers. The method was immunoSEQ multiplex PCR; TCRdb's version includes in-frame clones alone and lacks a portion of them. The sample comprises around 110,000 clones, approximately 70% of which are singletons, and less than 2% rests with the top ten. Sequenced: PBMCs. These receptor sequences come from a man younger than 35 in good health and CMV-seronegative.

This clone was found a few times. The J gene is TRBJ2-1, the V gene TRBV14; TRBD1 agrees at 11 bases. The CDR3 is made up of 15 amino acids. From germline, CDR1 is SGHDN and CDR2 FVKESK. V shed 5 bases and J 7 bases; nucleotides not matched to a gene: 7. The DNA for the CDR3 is TGTGCCAGCAGCGACCCGGGGACAGGGGGGAATGAGCAGTTCTTC. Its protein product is CASSDPGTGGNEQFF.

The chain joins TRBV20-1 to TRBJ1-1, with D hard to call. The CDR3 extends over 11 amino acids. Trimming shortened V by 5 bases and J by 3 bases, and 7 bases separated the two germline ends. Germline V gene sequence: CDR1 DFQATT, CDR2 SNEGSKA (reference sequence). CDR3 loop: CSAAEYTEAFF. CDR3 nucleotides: TGCAGTGCTGCCGAGTACACTGAAGCTTTCTTT.

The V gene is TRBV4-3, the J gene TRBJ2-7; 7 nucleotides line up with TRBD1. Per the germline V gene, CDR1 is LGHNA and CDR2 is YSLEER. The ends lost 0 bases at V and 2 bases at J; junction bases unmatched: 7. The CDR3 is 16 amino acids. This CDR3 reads CASSQDGTTGPYEQYF. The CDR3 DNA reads TGCGCCAGCAGCCAAGATGGCACGACAGGGCCCTACGAGCAGTACTTC.

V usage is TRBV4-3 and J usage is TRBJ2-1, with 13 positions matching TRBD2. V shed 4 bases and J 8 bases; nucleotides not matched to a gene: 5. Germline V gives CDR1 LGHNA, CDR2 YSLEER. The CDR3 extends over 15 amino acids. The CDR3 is CASSPGLAGDYEQFF. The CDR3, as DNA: TGCGCCAGCAGCCCTGGACTAGCGGGAGATTATGAGCAGTTCTTC.

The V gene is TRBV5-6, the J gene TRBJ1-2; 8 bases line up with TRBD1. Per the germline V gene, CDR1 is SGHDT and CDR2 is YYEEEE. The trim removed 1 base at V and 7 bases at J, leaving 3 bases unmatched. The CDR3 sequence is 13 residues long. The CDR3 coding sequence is TGTGCCAGCAGCTTGCAGGGGGCGCGTGGCTACACCTTC. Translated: CASSLQGARGYTF.

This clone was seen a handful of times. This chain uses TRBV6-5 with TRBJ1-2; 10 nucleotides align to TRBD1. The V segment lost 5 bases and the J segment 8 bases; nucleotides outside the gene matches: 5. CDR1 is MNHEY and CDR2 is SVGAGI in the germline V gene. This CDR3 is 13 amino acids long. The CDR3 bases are TGTGCCAGCAGTCCCGGGACAGGGGACGGCTACACCTTC. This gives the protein CASSPGTGDGYTF.

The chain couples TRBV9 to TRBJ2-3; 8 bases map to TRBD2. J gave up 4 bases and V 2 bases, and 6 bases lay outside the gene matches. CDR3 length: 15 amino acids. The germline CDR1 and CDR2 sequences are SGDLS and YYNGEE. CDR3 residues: CASSVRGGGADTQYF. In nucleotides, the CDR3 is TGTGCCAGCAGCGTCCGGGGGGGCGGGGCAGATACGCAGTATTTT.

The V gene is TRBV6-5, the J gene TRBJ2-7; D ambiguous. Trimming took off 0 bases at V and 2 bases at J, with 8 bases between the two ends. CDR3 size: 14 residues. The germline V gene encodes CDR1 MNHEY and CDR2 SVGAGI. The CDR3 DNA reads TGTGCCAGCAGTTACTCGAGACTTACCTACGAGCAGTACTTC. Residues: CASSYSRLTYEQYF.

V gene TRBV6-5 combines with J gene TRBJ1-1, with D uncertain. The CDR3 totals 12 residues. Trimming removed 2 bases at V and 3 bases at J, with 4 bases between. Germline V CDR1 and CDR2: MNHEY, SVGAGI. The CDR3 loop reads CASSYDYTEAFF. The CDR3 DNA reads TGTGCCAGCAGTTACGACTACACTGAAGCTTTCTTT.

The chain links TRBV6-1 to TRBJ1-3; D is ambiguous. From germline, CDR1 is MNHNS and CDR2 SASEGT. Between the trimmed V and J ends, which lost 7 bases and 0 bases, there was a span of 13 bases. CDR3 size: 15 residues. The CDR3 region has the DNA TGTGCCAGCAATTGGGCCGGCTCCTCTGGAAACACCATATATTTT. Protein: CASNWAGSSGNTIYF.

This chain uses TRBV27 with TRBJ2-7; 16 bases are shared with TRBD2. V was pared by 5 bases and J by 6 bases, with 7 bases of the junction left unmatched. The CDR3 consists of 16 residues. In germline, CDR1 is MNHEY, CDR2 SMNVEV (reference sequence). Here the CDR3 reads CASSGGLAGGFREQYF. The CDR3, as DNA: TGTGCCAGCAGTGGGGGACTAGCGGGAGGGTTTCGCGAGCAGTACTTC.

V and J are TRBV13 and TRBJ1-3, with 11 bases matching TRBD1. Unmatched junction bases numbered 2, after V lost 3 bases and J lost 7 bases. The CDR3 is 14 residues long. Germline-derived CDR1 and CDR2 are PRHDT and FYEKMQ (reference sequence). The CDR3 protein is CASSFGQGANTIYF. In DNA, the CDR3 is TGTGCCAGCAGCTTCGGACAGGGGGCGAACACCATATATTTT.

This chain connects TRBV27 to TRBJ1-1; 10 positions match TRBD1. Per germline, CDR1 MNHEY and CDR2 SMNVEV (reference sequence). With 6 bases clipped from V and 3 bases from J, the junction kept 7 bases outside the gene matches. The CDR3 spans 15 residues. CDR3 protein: CASRRQGARDTEAFF. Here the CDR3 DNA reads TGTGCCAGCAGACGACAGGGGGCGCGGGACACTGAAGCTTTCTTT.

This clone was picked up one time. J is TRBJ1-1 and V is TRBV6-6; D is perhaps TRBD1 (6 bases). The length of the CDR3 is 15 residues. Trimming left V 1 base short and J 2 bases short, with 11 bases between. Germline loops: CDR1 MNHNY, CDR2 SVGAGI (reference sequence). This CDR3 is CASSYLSRGNTEAFF. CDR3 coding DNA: TGTGCCAGCAGTTACTTGAGCAGGGGAAACACTGAAGCTTTCTTT.

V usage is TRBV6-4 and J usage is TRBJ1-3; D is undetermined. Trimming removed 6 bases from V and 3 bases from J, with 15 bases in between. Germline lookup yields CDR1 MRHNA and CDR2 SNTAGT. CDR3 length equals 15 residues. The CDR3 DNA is TGTGCCAGCAGACCCGACCAGGTCGTTGGAAACACCATATATTTT. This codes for CASRPDQVVGNTIYF.

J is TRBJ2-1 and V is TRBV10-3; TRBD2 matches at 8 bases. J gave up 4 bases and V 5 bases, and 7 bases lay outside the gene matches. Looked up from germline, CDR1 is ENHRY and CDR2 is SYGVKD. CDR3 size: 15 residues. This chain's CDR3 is CAISLQAGAYNEQFF. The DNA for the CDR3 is TGTGCCATCAGTCTACAAGCGGGGGCGTACAATGAGCAGTTCTTC.

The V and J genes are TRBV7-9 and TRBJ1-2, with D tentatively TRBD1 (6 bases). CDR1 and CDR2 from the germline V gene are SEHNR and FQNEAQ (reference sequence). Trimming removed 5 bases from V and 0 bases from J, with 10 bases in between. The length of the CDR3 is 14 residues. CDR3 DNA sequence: TGTGCCAGCAGCCGGGACATTGCTAACTATGGCTACACCTTC. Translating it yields CASSRDIANYGYTF.

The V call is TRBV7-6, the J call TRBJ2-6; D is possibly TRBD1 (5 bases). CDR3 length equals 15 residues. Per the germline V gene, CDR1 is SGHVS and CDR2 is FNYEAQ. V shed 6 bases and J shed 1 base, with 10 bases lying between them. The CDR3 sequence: CASSLYRSGANVLTF. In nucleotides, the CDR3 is TGTGCCAGCAGTCTTTACAGGTCTGGGGCCAACGTCCTGACTTTC.

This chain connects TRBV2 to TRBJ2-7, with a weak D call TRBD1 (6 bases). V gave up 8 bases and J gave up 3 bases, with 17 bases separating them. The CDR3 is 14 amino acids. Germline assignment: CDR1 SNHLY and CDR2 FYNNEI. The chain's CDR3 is CASAIGGAGYEQYF. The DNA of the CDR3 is TGTGCCAGCGCTATTGGGGGCGCGGGCTACGAGCAGTACTTC.

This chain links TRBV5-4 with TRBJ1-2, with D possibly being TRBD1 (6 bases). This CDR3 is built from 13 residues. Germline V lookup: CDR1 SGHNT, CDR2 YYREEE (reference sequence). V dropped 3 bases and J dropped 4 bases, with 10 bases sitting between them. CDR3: CASSSTTGYGYTF. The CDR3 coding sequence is TGTGCCAGCAGCTCTACGACAGGCTATGGCTACACCTTC.

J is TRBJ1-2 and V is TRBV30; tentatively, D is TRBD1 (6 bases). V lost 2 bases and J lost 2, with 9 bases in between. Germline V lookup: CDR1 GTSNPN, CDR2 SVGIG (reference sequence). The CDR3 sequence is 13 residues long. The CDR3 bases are TGTGCCTGGAGTAAGGGGGTCAACTATGGCTACACCTTC. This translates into CAWSKGVNYGYTF. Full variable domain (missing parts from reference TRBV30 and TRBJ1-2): SQTIHQWPATLVQPVGSPLSLECTVEGTSNPNLYWYRQAAGRGLQLLFYSVGIGQISSEVPQNLSASRPQDRQFILSSKKLLLSDSGFYLCAWSKGVNYGYTFGSGTRLTVV.

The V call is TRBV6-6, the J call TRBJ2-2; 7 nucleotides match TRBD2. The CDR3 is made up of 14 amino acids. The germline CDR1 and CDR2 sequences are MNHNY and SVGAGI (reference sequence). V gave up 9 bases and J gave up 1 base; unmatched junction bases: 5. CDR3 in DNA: TGTGCCAGTGGCGGGGGTTTGAACACCGGGGAGCTGTTTTTT. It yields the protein CASGGGLNTGELFF.

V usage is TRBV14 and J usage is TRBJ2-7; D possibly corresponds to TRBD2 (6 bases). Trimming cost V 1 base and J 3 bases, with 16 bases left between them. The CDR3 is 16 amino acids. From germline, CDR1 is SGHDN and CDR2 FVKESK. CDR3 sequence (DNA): TGTGCCAGCAGCCAAGTGGGCCTCCGGGGGTTCTACGAGCAGTACTTC. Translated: CASSQVGLRGFYEQYF.

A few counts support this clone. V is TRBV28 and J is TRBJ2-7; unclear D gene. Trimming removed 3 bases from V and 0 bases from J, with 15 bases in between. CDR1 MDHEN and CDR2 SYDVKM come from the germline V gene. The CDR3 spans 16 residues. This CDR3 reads CASSFYSRLPSYEQYF. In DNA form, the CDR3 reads TGTGCCAGCAGTTTTTATTCGAGACTTCCCTCCTACGAGCAGTACTTC.

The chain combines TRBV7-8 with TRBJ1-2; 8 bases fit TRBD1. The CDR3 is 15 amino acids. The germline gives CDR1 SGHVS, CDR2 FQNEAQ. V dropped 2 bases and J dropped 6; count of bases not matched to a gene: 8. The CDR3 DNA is TGTGCCAGCAGCTTATTGGTACAGGGGGGACATGGCTACACCTTC. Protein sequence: CASSLLVQGGHGYTF.